This TCR beta chain was sequenced in a study of OX40 agonist ivuxolimab in advanced cancers. Study at large: Patient treatment consisted of intravenous ivuxolimab administration every 2 weeks at 0.01 to 10 mg/kg. Cohort: roughly 79% men, mean age 60, aged roughly 23 to 90.

The CDR3 contains 14 residues. Trimming shortened V by 5 bases and J by 6 bases, and 13 bases separated the two germline ends. The germline gives CDR1 SGHTA, CDR2 FQGTGA. Study results and limitations: Averaged across samples, CD8+ T cells carried more expanded clones than CD4+ did. Circulating CD4+ and CD8+ T cells showed clonal expansion by week 6 at 0.1 to 3.0 mg/kg.

Points on this clone: Antigen unknown.

Sequencing used immunoSEQ multiplex PCR; TCRdb keeps in-frame clones, though not all of them. The sample lists 73,000 or so clones, 75% to 85% occurring once. V is TRBV7-3 and J is TRBJ2-2, with D hard to call. The sample in question was CD4+ or CD8+ T cells sorted from blood, obtained in a trial of the OX40 agonist ivuxolimab. This sequence originates from an adult with an advanced solid tumor such as melanoma, head and neck, liver or kidney cancer. The CDR3 nucleotides read TGTGCCAGCAGCGACCCTCGTGGCGCCGGGGAGCTGTTTTTT. The encoded protein is CASSDPRGAGELFF. The whole variable domain, remainder taken from reference TRBV7-3 and TRBJ2-2, is GAGVSQTPSNKVTEKGKYVELRCDPISGHTALYWYRQSLGQGPEFLIYFQGTGAADDSGLPNDRFFAVRPEGSVSTLKIQRTERGDSAVYLCASSDPRGAGELFFGEGSRLTVL.